Presented here are 14 T cell receptor beta chains from one specimen sequenced in a study of T cells in women clearing cervical HPV infection. Using immunoSEQ multiplex PCR, the repertoire was profiled, and TCRdb retains in-frame clones only, with some absent. The specimen's table records about 20,000 clones. Sequenced input: blood buffy coat. Source of these receptors: a woman aged 18 to 75 with a cervical HPV16 infection that either progressed to CIN3+ or cleared (not recorded which).

A word on this clone: This specimen includes other DNA sequences encoding the same CDR3. The CDR3 sequence is CSVETGSFSYTF. CDR3 DNA, as far as it was read: TGCAGCGTTGAAACGGGGAGCTTCAGC. V usage is TRBV29-1 and J usage is TRBJ1-2; no definite D call. The read terminates 3 residues before the CDR3 end, so the remaining end is supplied by the germline J gene. The CDR3 loop spans 12 amino acids. Germline CDR1 is SQVTM and CDR2 is ANQGSEA.

Turning to this clone: The read terminates 3 residues ahead of where the CDR3 ends, so the germline J gene completes it. The chain recombines TRBV11-2 with TRBJ2-7; 9 bases align to TRBD2. CDR3 size: 14 residues. Germline V gene data show CDR1 as SGHAT and CDR2 as FQNNGV. V was pared by 1 base and J by 3 bases, with 1 base of the junction left unmatched. The DNA read from the CDR3 is TGTGCCAGCAGCTTAGTGCGGGGGGGCTACGAG. Its protein is CASSLVRGGYE. The CDR3 as a whole reads CASSLVRGGYEQYF.

Concerning this clone itself: The read terminates 3 residues ahead of where the CDR3 ends, so the germline J gene completes it. The chain links TRBV7-9 to TRBJ1-1; tentative D call: TRBD1 (6 bases). V lost 3 bases, J lost 7 bases, and 9 bases lay in between. The length of the CDR3 is 12 residues. Germline CDR1 reads SEHNR; CDR2 reads FQNEAQ (reference sequence). Partial CDR3 DNA: TGTGCCAGCAGCTTTCAACAGGGTGAA. Translated: CASSFQQGE. The full CDR3 reads CASSFQQGEAFF.

To note about this clone: The CDR3 end lies 3 residues beyond the end of the read and is filled in from the germline J gene. The chain recombines TRBV7-9 with TRBJ1-1, with D maybe TRBD1 (6 bases). Germline lookup yields CDR1 SEHNR and CDR2 FQNEAQ (reference sequence). The V end lost 3 bases, the J end lost 1 base, and 9 bases lay between the germline ends. This CDR3 is 14 amino acids long. The CDR3 here is CASSFTGTNTEAFF. The sequenced CDR3 bases are TGTGCCAGCAGCTTTACAGGGACGAACACTGAA.

Notes on this clone: The read gets to within 3 residues of the CDR3 end, and the germline J gene fills in the rest. The rearrangement links TRBV20-1 to TRBJ2-5, with a possible D match to TRBD1 (5 bases). CDR3 length equals 14 residues. V was cut by 6 bases and J by 4 bases, with 18 bases left in between. CDR1 is DFQATT, CDR2 SNEGSKA, per germline (reference sequence). CDR3 bases read: TGCAGTGCAGGGGCCCTAGAAGGTAGAGAGACC. Amino acids: CSAGALEGRET. The full CDR3 sequence reads CSAGALEGRETQYF.

In the case of this clone: Read data end 3 residues before the CDR3 end; the end is taken from the germline J gene. The chain couples TRBV20-1 to TRBJ1-2; weak D call: TRBD1 (6 bases). V lost 0 bases and J lost 6, with 17 bases in between. The CDR3 runs 15 residues. In germline, CDR1 is DFQATT, CDR2 SNEGSKA (reference sequence). CDR3: CSARDWGQGRDGYTF. Incomplete CDR3 DNA: TGCAGTGCTAGAGATTGGGGCCAGGGGAGGGATGGC.

Worth noting for this clone: Sequencing ends 3 residues short of the CDR3 end; the germline J gene provides the rest. This chain joins TRBV7-9 and TRBJ1-2; D unclear. Germline assignment: CDR1 SEHNR and CDR2 FQNEAQ (reference sequence). This CDR3 region has 13 residues. The covered CDR3 bases are TGTGCCAGCAGCTTAGAGGGCCTCCGGGGC. Protein sequence: CASSLEGLRG. The full-length CDR3 reads as CASSLEGLRGYTF.

Of note for this clone: The junction and the germline gene differ at one end; a read error may be behind it. The read falls 3 residues short of the CDR3 end, and the missing part is taken from the germline J gene. The chain recombines TRBV19 with TRBJ1-2, with 11 bases that match TRBD1. CDR3 length: 14 residues. Looked up from germline, CDR1 is LNHDA and CDR2 is SQIVND (reference sequence). The CDR3 sequence is CASSSRDRGYDYTF. The CDR3 bases that were read are TGTGCCAGTAGTTCCCGGGACAGGGGGTATGAC.

Worth noting for this clone: The CDR3 end is not reached by the read, which stops 3 residues before it; the germline J gene fills it in. The V and J genes are TRBV20-1 and TRBJ2-4; 8 bases match TRBD2. There are 16 residues in the CDR3. In germline, CDR1 is DFQATT, CDR2 SNEGSKA (reference sequence). The V segment lost 0 bases and the J segment 0 bases; nucleotides outside the gene matches: 4. CDR3 amino acids: CSARDWSGGAKNIQYF. CDR3 DNA (partial): TGCAGTGCTAGAGATTGGAGCGGGGGAGCCAAAAACATT.

Concerning this clone itself: Read coverage stops 3 residues before the CDR3 terminus; the germline J gene supplies the remainder. V usage is TRBV7-3 and J usage is TRBJ2-1; the match to TRBD1 covers 10 bases. Trimming at V came to 5 bases and at J to 6 bases, leaving 7 bases not matched to a gene. The germline CDR1 and CDR2 sequences are SGHTA and FQGTGA. There are 15 residues in the CDR3. The CDR3 loop reads CASSRDRGLVNEQFF. The covered CDR3 bases are TGTGCCAGCAGCCGAGACAGGGGGCTCGTCAATGAG. The variable domain in full, completed from reference TRBV7-3 and TRBJ2-1, reads GAGVSQTPSNKVTEKGKYVELRCDPISGHTALYWYRQSLGQGPEFLIYFQGTGAADDSGLPNDRFFAVRPEGSVSTLKIQRTERGDSAVYLCASSRDRGLVNEQFFGPGTRLTVL.

With respect to this clone: With the read ending 3 residues before the CDR3 end, the germline J gene is used to fill in that end. The gene calls are TRBV10-3 and TRBJ1-1; D gene ambiguous. This CDR3 contains 13 residues. With 3 bases removed from V and 1 base from J, the gap between germline ends came to 6 bases. Germline CDR1 and CDR2: ENHRY and SYGVKD. The CDR3 reads CAISDRGNTEAFF. The part of the CDR3 DNA that was read is TGTGCCATCAGTGATCGGGGGAACACTGAA.

As regards this clone: The CDR3 end lies 3 residues beyond the end of the read and is filled in from the germline J gene. The chain combines TRBV2 with TRBJ1-1, with D possibly TRBD1 on 6 matching bases. The CDR3 consists of 19 residues. CDR1 is SNHLY, CDR2 FYNNEI, per germline. V was cut by 1 base and J by 1 base, with 22 bases left in between. This CDR3 reads CASSEEGVMSSGWNTEAFF. CDR3 DNA, as far as it was read: TGTGCCAGCAGTGAAGAGGGGGTAATGAGTTCGGGGTGGAACACTGAA.

Of note for this clone: With the read ending 3 residues before the CDR3 end, the germline J gene is used to fill in that end. This chain connects TRBV19 to TRBJ1-1, with D tentatively TRBD1 (6 bases). Germline V CDR1 and CDR2: LNHDA, SQIVND (reference sequence). V was clipped by 0 bases and J by 0 bases, with 17 bases between them. The CDR3 runs to 18 residues. The CDR3 DNA, read in part, is TGTGCCAGTAGTATAGATATTCGGGGGGCGGCGATGAACACTGAA. This translates into CASSIDIRGAAMNTE. The CDR3 reads in full as CASSIDIRGAAMNTEAFF.

Note on this clone: Read coverage stops 3 residues before the CDR3 terminus; the germline J gene supplies the remainder. The rearrangement uses TRBV2 and TRBJ1-2, with no clear D. Trimming took 6 bases from V and 7 from J, leaving 9 bases between them. This CDR3 has 11 residues. CDR1 and CDR2 from the germline V gene are SNHLY and FYNNEI. CDR3 region: CASRYQAGYTF. CDR3 DNA, as far as it was read: TGTGCCAGCAGGTATCAGGCTGGC.